The present TCR beta chain was sequenced within a study of blood T cell repertoires in COVID-19 (dated by TCRdb to 2020 to 2022). Regarding the research as a whole: Samples covering the acute and convalescent phases of COVID-19 were provided by collaborators in the United States, Italy and Spain. Where available, HLA class I and class II types were obtained from metadata supplied by the sample provider rather than from assay-based typing. A freely available public database, intended as a resource for researchers studying the immune response to SARS-CoV-2, is where the repertoires were released. The samples were drawn from two sources: the first 160 participants of the ongoing ImmuneRACE study, and 950 to 1,500 subjects contributed by 6 global collaborators. Deeply sampled blood TCRbeta repertoires from subjects exposed to, actively infected with, or recovered from COVID-19 were included in the dataset. The prospective study material was composed of cDNA or gDNA derived from T cells, B-cell-depleted T cells, or PBMCs. Nearly every sample came with metadata listing a de-identified subject ID, COVID-19 status, age in years and sex.

TCRbeta CDR3 regions were amplified from genomic DNA using the immunoSEQ Assay, a bias-controlled multiplex PCR. As for the original processing: The number of nucleated cells in each sample was estimated by amplification of reference gene primers within the assay. To quantify the absolute abundance of each unique TCRbeta CDR3 rearrangement, sequence reads were collapsed and filtered. Productive Simpson clonality was computed per sample as the square root of Simpson's diversity index over productive rearrangements. TCRdb's version of the immuneACCESS table is confined to in-frame rearrangements and falls short of the full clone set. An unresolved V gene accounts for under half of the shortfall where checked; the remainder is of unknown origin. V, J and clone size derive from that table, while D and trimming were established from the DNA sequence. Present in this sample are about 310,000 clones, roughly 86% of which were seen just once. About 8.4% of the sample lies in the top ten.

What the study reported, not specific to this receptor: The amount of clinical and demographic metadata varied by source and participant and was provided uncurated.

With regard to this clone: Its antigen specificity is not known. Within one base of it there is no much larger clone, and no base qualities were kept.

Participants in the prospective study were enrolled through a virtual design, were aged roughly 18 to 100 years, and lived in 20 to 30 United States geographic areas. In the prospective study, cohorts were assigned on the basis of participant-reported clinical history obtained from a screening survey and a study questionnaire. Recovered participants in ImmuneRACE Cohort 3 were defined by two consecutive negative NP/OP PCR tests, clearance by a healthcare professional, or resolution of symptoms. Each participant in the prospective study had whole blood, serum and a nasopharyngeal or oropharyngeal swab collected by mobile phlebotomists. Prospective study participants could optionally give additional blood draws and questionnaires over a 2-month period. Prospective study blood samples were shipped either frozen or at room temperature before DNA extraction. A distance of 20 bases separates the germline ends of V and J, which lose 6 bases and 0 bases respectively. From the cysteine up to the phenylalanine, the CDR3 has a length of 18 residues. The entry retains the CDR3 DNA only, 54 bases that are in frame from base 1. The CDR1 and CDR2 encoded by the germline V gene (reference sequence) are SEHNR and FQNEAQ.

Material for sequencing was PBMCs or T cells enriched from blood (not recorded which). The rearrangement joined TRBV7-9 to TRBJ1-4; a tentative D match to TRBD1 spans 5 bases. This TCR was recovered from a woman aged 25 to 45 who had recovered from COVID-19. CDR3 loop: CASSPSHRSGATNEKLFF. The nucleotide sequence reads as follows: TGTGCCAGCAGTCCCTCCCACAGGTCCGGTGCAACTAATGAAAAACTGTTTTTT. The full variable domain, with segments outside the CDR3 supplied by the reference TRBV7-9 and TRBJ1-4 proteins, appears as DTGVSQNPRHKITKRGQNVTFRCDPISEHNRLYWYRQTLGQGPEFLTYFQNEAQLEKSRLLSDRFSAERPKGSFSTLEIQRTEQGDSAMYLCASSPSHRSGATNEKLFFGSGTQLSVL.